A single sample gave rise to the 4 T cell receptor beta chains below, sequenced in a study of blood T cell repertoires in COVID-19. Here immunoSEQ multiplex PCR was the method, and the copy in TCRdb shows in-frame clones only, minus some. The data contain 65,000 to 85,000 clones, around nine tenths of them singletons. The sample consisted of peripheral blood. All receptors come from a human donor in a cohort sampled during active COVID-19.

V and J are TRBV4-2 and TRBJ1-1; D not resolved. This CDR3 region has 15 residues. V was pared by 1 base and J by 1 base, with 10 bases between. Germline V gene sequence: CDR1 LGHNA, CDR2 YNFKEQ. CDR3 sequence: CASSQVRETNTEAFF. CDR3 in DNA: TGTGCCAGCAGCCAAGTTAGGGAGACGAACACTGAAGCTTTCTTT.

Here the CDR3 reads CASSGQDLAKLFF. The CDR3 coding sequence is TGTGCCAGCAGTGGACAGGATTTAGCAAAACTGTTTTTT. The chain joins TRBV2 to TRBJ1-4, with D perhaps TRBD1 (6 bases). The CDR3 is 13 residues long. Germline V gene sequence: CDR1 SNHLY, CDR2 FYNNEI. V was clipped by 4 bases and J by 10 bases, with 13 bases between them. The complete variable domain, with remaining parts taken from reference TRBV2 and TRBJ1-4, reads EPEVTQTPSHQVTQMGQEVILRCVPISNHLYFYWYRQILGQKVEFLVSFYNNEISEKSEIFDDQFSVERPDGSNFTLKIRSTKLEDSAMYFCASSGQDLAKLFFGSGTQLSVL.

The CDR3 DNA is TGCGCCAGCAGCTTCGGCGGTGGGAACACTGAAGCTTTCTTT. It translates to CASSFGGGNTEAFF. The chain uses TRBV5-1 and TRBJ1-1; no clear D gene. V gave up 2 bases and J gave up 1 base, with 9 bases separating them. CDR3 length: 14 residues. CDR1 SGHRS and CDR2 YFSETQ come from the germline V gene.

The rearrangement uses TRBV10-2 and TRBJ2-3; the match to TRBD2 covers 11 bases. The V segment lost 6 bases and the J segment 3 bases; nucleotides outside the gene matches: 5. The CDR3 contains 15 residues. Germline V gene sequence: CDR1 WSHSY, CDR2 SAAADI. CDR3 nucleotides: TGCGCCAGCAGACGACTAGCGGGGCGTACAGATACGCAGTATTTT. Translation: CASRRLAGRTDTQYF.